The T cell receptor beta chain under discussion was sequenced for a study of CD4+ T cells in melanoma. Study-wide results and caveats: In melanoma, neoantigen-specific CD4+ T cells reportedly differed in differentiation state. A reported correlation linked neoantigen-specific CD4+ T cells to CD8+, macrophage and B cell function.

A word on this clone: As yet, its antigen is unknown.

The method was immunoSEQ multiplex PCR; TCRdb's version includes in-frame clones alone and lacks a portion of them. The sample holds 110,000 to 150,000 clones, roughly 91% seen once. The CDR3 has 13 amino acids. Germline-derived CDR1 and CDR2 are MNHEY and SVGAGI. V was clipped by 8 bases and J by 0 bases; unmatched bases: 4. The V gene is TRBV6-5, the J gene TRBJ2-7, with 7 bases matching TRBD1. The receptor comes from a human donor with melanoma. The CDR3: CASRGQNSYEQYF. The CDR3 DNA is TGTGCCAGCCGGGGACAGAACTCCTACGAGCAGTACTTC.